This T cell receptor beta chain was recovered during a study of CD8 T cells in Susac syndrome. The multiple sclerosis control group consisted of treatment-naive patients whose relapsing-remitting disease, which was either stable or active, fulfilled revised McDonald criteria. Negative isolation yielded the CD8+ and CD4+ T cells, while FACS enriched the TEMRA cells. The germline CDR1 and CDR2 sequences are ENHRY and SYGVKD. Unmatched junction bases numbered 7, after V lost 9 bases and J lost 2 bases. The CDR3 has 15 amino acids. Random hexamers served to reverse transcribe roughly 0.45 to 1 ug RNA. Amplification of TCR beta CDR3 by immunoSEQ multiplex PCR spanned 54 Vbeta and 13 Jbeta. TCRdb reprocessed the immunoSEQ multiplex PCR reads with MiXCR, giving one entry per CDR3 protein. The repertoire holds around 230,000 distinct CDR3 sequences, with about 95% as singletons.

The chain has TRBV10-3 and TRBJ2-3, with 11 bases identical to TRBD2. The sequencing input was CD4+ T cells from PBMCs. The clonotype originates from a human donor with multiple sclerosis. DNA for the CDR3: TGTGCCATTAATAGCGGGGGGGCCAACACAGATACGCAGTATTTT. Its protein product is CAINSGGANTDTQYF.